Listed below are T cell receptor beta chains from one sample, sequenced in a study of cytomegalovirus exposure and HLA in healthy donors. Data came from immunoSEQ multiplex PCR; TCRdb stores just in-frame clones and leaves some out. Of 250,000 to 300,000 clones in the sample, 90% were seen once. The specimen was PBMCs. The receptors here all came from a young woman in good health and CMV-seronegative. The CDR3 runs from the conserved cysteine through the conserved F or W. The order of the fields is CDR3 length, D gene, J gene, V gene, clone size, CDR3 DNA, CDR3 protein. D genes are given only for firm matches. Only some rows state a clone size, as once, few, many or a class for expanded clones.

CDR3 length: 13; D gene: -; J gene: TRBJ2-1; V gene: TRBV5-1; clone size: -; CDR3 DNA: TGCGCCAGCAGTCTTGAACTGGGCATCGAGCAGTTCTTC; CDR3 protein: CASSLELGIEQFF
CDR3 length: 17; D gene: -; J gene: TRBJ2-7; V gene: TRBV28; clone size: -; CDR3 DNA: TGTGCCAGCAGTCTACTCGTCGGCAGGGAAGGGTACGACGAGCAGTACTTC; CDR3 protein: CASSLLVGREGYDEQYF
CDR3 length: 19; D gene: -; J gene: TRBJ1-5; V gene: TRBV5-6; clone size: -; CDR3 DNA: TGTGCCAGCAGCTTGTACGCGTGGGCAGGGAGGGATGGCAATCAGCCCCAGCATTTT; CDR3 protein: CASSLYAWAGRDGNQPQHF
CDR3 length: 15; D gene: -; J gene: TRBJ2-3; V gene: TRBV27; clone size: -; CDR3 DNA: TGTGCCAGCAGATGGCGGGGGCCGAGCACAGATACGCAGTATTTT; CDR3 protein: CASRWRGPSTDTQYF
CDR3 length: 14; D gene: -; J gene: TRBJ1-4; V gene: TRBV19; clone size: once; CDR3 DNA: TGTGCCAGTAGTATTCAGACAAGTAATGAAAAACTGTTTTTT; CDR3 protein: CASSIQTSNEKLFF
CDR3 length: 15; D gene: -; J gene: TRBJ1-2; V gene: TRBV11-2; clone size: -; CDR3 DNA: TGTGCCAGCAGTTTAGTGGCTAGACCTAACTATGGCTACACCTTC; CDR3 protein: CASSLVARPNYGYTF
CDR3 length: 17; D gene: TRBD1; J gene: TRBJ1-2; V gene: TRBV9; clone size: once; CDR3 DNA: TGTGCCAGCAGCGCCGCCCTTCACTCTGGGACAGAAAATGGCTACACCTTC; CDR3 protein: CASSAALHSGTENGYTF
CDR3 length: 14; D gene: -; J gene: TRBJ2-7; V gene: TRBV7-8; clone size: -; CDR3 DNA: TGTGCCAGCAGCTTAGTGACAGTTTCCTACGAGCAGTACTTC; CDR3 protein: CASSLVTVSYEQYF
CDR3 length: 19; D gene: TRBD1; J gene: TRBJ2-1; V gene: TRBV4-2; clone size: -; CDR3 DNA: TGTGCCAGCAGCCAAGATCCACGGACAGGGGGGGCCCTCTTCGGAGAGCAGTTCTTC; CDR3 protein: CASSQDPRTGGALFGEQFF
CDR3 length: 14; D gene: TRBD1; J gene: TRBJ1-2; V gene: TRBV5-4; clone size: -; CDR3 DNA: TGTGCCAGCAGCTTGACAGGGGGCTTAGGAGGCTACACCTTC; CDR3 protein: CASSLTGGLGGYTF
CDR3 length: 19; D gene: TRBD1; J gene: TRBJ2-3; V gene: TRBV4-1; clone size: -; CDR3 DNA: TGCGCCAGCAGCCAATTTTTCTTACACGCAGGGGGATTCACAGATACGCAGTATTTT; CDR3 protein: CASSQFFLHAGGFTDTQYF
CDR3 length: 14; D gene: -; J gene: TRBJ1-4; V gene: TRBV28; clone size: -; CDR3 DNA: TGTGCCAGCAGTCAGGGTCATCGGGCTGAAAAACTGTTTTTT; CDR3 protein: CASSQGHRAEKLFF
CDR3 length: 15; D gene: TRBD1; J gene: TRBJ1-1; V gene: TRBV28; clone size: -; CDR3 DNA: TGTGCCAGCAGCACCCCTGGACAGGAGAACACTGAAGCTTTCTTT; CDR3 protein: CASSTPGQENTEAFF
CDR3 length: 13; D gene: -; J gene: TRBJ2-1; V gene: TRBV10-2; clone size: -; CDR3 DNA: TGCGCCAGCAGTTCATACACCAACAATGAGCAGTTCTTC; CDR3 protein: CASSSYTNNEQFF
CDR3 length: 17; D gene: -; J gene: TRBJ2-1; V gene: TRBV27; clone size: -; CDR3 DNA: TGTGCCAGCAACCCCTCAACGGGGTGGAGCTCCTACAATGAGCAGTTCTTC; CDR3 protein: CASNPSTGWSSYNEQFF
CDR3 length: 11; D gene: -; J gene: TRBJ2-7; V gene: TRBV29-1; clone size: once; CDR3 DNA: TGCAGCGTAGTCGGAGACTACGAGCAGTACTTC; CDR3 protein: CSVVGDYEQYF
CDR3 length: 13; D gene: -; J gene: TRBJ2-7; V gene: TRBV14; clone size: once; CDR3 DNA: TGTGCCAGCAGCCACCTCTCGTCCTACGAGCAGTACTTC; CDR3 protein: CASSHLSSYEQYF
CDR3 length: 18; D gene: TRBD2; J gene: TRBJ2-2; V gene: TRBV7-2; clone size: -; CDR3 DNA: TGTGCCAGCAGCTTATCCACTAGCGGGGGGCCTAACACCGGGGAGCTGTTTTTT; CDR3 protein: CASSLSTSGGPNTGELFF
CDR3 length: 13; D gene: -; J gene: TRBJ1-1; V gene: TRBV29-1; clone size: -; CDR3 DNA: TGCAGCGTGGTGCTCGTGAGGGAGACTGAAGCTTTCTTT; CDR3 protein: CSVVLVRETEAFF
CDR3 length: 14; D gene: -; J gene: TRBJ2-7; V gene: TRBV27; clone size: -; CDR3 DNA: TGTGCCAGCAGTTGGGCAGGGGATAGTTACGAGCAGTACTTC; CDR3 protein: CASSWAGDSYEQYF